One sample yielded the 27 T cell receptor beta chains listed below, sequenced in a study of T-cell memory formation after mild COVID-19. Each CDR3 protein gets one entry after TCRdb re-called the 5' RACE reads with MiXCR. The table includes approximately 290,000 distinct CDR3 sequences, approximately 8% detected once. The sample was PBMCs or a T cell subset sorted from them (not recorded which). These receptors all come from a man younger than 30 who had mild COVID-19 (a few samples of this study predate the infection). Cell type and time point are not known.

The rearrangement uses TRBV23-1 and TRBJ2-7, with 9 bases lining up with TRBD1. TRBV23-1 is an open reading frame whose function is uncertain. This CDR3 spans 12 amino acids. Trimming cost V 8 bases and J 2 bases; bases outside gene matches: 1. The CDR3 region is CASRDRAYEQYV. DNA of the CDR3: TGCGCCAGCCGGGACAGGGCCTACGAGCAGTACGTC.

This clonotype was seen at least ten times. This chain connects TRBV20-1 to TRBJ2-7; TRBD2 agrees at 7 bases. The length of the CDR3 is 13 residues. V lost 8 bases and J lost 6; bases outside the gene matches: 13. Germline loops: CDR1 DFQATT, CDR2 SNEGSKA (reference sequence). The CDR3 protein is CSPLGGGIGEQYF. The CDR3 region has the DNA TGCAGTCCCCTGGGCGGGGGAATAGGCGAGCAGTACTTC.

This clonotype showed up just a few times. The V and J genes are TRBV7-9 and TRBJ2-5; D not resolved. The CDR3 has 14 residues. Germline CDR1 is SEHNR and CDR2 is FQNEAQ (reference sequence). V gave up 5 bases and J gave up 5 bases, with 15 bases separating them. Here the CDR3 DNA reads TGTGCCAGCAGCATTCGGTCCCCCCGGGAGACCCAGTACTTC. It specifies CASSIRSPRETQYF.

The rearrangement joins TRBV20-1 to TRBJ2-7; D gene uncertain. CDR3 length: 14 residues. V gave up 3 bases and J gave up 0 bases, with 12 bases separating them. Germline assignment: CDR1 DFQATT and CDR2 SNEGSKA (reference sequence). The CDR3 protein is CSARGGTASYEQYF. The CDR3 DNA reads as TGCAGTGCTAGGGGTGGAACCGCCTCCTACGAGCAGTACTTC.

This clonotype was picked up many times. The chain carries TRBV20-1 and TRBJ1-2; D uncertain. The V gene lost 5 bases and the J gene lost 0 bases, with 1 base spanning the gap. Germline V gene lookup returns CDR1 DFQATT and CDR2 SNEGSKA (reference sequence). The CDR3 is 10 residues long. In DNA, the CDR3 is TGCAGTGCTCCTAACTATGGCTACACCTTC. It is translated as CSAPNYGYTF.

The gene calls are TRBV5-1 and TRBJ2-7; D gene uncertain. From germline, CDR1 is SGHRS and CDR2 YFSETQ. The V and J ends lost 5 bases and 5 bases respectively, with 20 bases between them. The CDR3 contains 15 residues. The DNA of the CDR3 is TGCGCCAGCAGTCGTGACGGAGAGTTTAGGAACGAGCAGTACGTC. Residues: CASSRDGEFRNEQYV.

This clonotype occurred many times. The CDR3: CASSGTSANEQFF. The CDR3 bases are TGTGCCAGCAGCGGGACTAGCGCCAATGAGCAGTTCTTC. This sequence joins TRBV6-1 and TRBJ2-1; TRBD2 aligns across 10 bases. The CDR3 consists of 13 residues. The germline V gene has CDR1 MNHNS and CDR2 SASEGT. Unmatched junction bases numbered 2, after V lost 6 bases and J lost 6 bases.

This clonotype was recorded a few times. V usage is TRBV6-6 and J usage is TRBJ1-3, with D tentatively TRBD1 (5 bases). Germline lookup yields CDR1 MNHNY and CDR2 SVGAGI (reference sequence). This CDR3 is 14 amino acids long. With 6 bases removed from V and 2 bases from J, the gap between germline ends came to 11 bases. The chain's CDR3 is CASRPAGPGNTIYF. CDR3 coding DNA: TGTGCCAGCAGACCCGCAGGGCCTGGAAACACCATATATTTT.

This clonotype appeared a few times. CDR3 coding DNA: TGTGCCAGCAGCAAAGAATCCCCGACTGGAAACACTGAAGCTTTCTTT. Translated: CASSKESPTGNTEAFF. This chain uses TRBV21-1 with TRBJ1-1. TRBV21-1 is flagged as a pseudogene. The CDR3 has 16 amino acids.

The CDR3 DNA sequence: TGCGCCAGCAGCGAAGGACGGACCACAGATACGCAGTATTTT. Translation: CASSEGRTTDTQYF. This rearrangement joins TRBV5-1 to TRBJ2-3; the D is unclear. The germline V gene encodes CDR1 SGHRS and CDR2 YFSETQ. V lost 4 bases and J 2 bases, leaving 11 bases between the germline ends. The CDR3 consists of 14 residues.

This clonotype was counted only a few times. The chain employs TRBV5-1 and TRBJ2-5, with TRBD1 matching over 9 bases. CDR3 length: 16 amino acids. Looked up from germline, CDR1 is SGHRS and CDR2 is YFSETQ. V was pared by 4 bases and J by 4 bases, with 11 bases of the junction left unmatched. Here the CDR3 reads CASSRTGQGLGETQYF. The CDR3 coding sequence is TGCGCCAGCAGCCGGACGGGACAGGGTCTTGGAGAGACCCAGTACTTC.

This clonotype was detected many times. This sequence joins TRBV7-2 and TRBJ1-6; the D gene is possibly TRBD1 (6 bases). V lost 0 bases and J 10 bases, leaving 13 bases between the germline ends. Germline lookup yields CDR1 SGHTA and CDR2 FQGNSA. There are 15 residues in the CDR3. CDR3 DNA: TGTGCCAGCAGCTTAGCTACAGGGCTGGGCTCACCCCTCCACTTT. This sequence encodes CASSLATGLGSPLHF.

V is TRBV20-1 and J is TRBJ1-1, with a tentative D call TRBD1 (5 bases). This CDR3 region has 13 residues. Trimming removed 7 bases from V and 0 bases from J, with 12 bases in between. Germline V CDR1 and CDR2: DFQATT, SNEGSKA (reference sequence). CDR3 coding DNA: TGCAGTGGAATACAGGACATGAACACTGAAGCTTTCTTT. Its protein is CSGIQDMNTEAFF.

This clonotype was detected only a few times. V and J are TRBV28 and TRBJ1-6; D not certain. CDR3 size: 15 residues. V was shortened by 7 bases and J by 4 bases, with 14 bases between the two germline ends. The germline V gene encodes CDR1 MDHEN and CDR2 SYDVKM. The chain's CDR3 is CASTPQRQYNSPLHF. The CDR3 region has the DNA TGTGCCAGCACGCCGCAGAGGCAGTATAATTCACCCCTCCACTTT. Based on the CDR3 plus reference TRBV28 and TRBJ1-6, the full variable domain is DVKVTQSSRYLVKRTGEKVFLECVQDMDHENMFWYRQDPGLGLRLIYFSYDVKMKEKGDIPEGYSVSREKKERFSLILESASTNQTSMYLCASTPQRQYNSPLHFGNGTRLTVT.

The rearrangement links TRBV7-9 to TRBJ2-3, with D unresolved. V lost 10 bases, J lost 2 bases, and 19 bases lay in between. This CDR3 spans 15 amino acids. Germline-derived CDR1 and CDR2 are SEHNR and FQNEAQ (reference sequence). The CDR3 sequence is CATPPGEPTTDTQYF. Written as DNA, the CDR3 is TGTGCCACCCCCCCAGGCGAGCCTACCACAGATACGCAGTATTTT.

The table lists this clonotype with a few counts. This chain connects TRBV11-2 to TRBJ2-1; perhaps TRBD1 as D (5 bases). V lost 3 bases and J lost 0, with 9 bases in between. In germline, CDR1 is SGHAT, CDR2 FQNNGV. The CDR3 consists of 15 residues. The CDR3 DNA sequence: TGTGCCAGCAGCTTCAGGGAATTCTCCTACAATGAGCAGTTCTTC. The encoded protein is CASSFREFSYNEQFF.

This chain uses TRBV29-1 with TRBJ2-5; tentatively, D is TRBD1 (6 bases). CDR3 length: 13 residues. CDR1 and CDR2 (germline): SQVTM, ANQGSEA. V lost 7 bases and J 2 bases, leaving 14 bases between the germline ends. The CDR3 DNA reads as TGCAGCGCCCAGGGACATCTACAAGAGACCCAGTACTTC. Protein: CSAQGHLQETQYF.

In its sample, this clonotype was seen a few times. J is TRBJ1-5 and V is TRBV7-8; 12 bases line up with TRBD1. V lost 4 bases to trimming and J lost 6 bases; unmatched junction nucleotides: 1. This CDR3 is 14 amino acids long. Germline assignment: CDR1 SGHVS and CDR2 FQNEAQ. CDR3 region: CASSWDRGLQPQHF. CDR3 DNA sequence: TGTGCCAGCAGCTGGGACAGGGGGCTTCAGCCCCAGCATTTT.

In its sample, this clonotype was seen many times. This chain joins TRBV7-2 and TRBJ2-3, with D possibly being TRBD2 (6 bases). The V gene's germline CDR1 is SGHTA and CDR2 FQGNSA. The CDR3 is 15 amino acids. V gave up 6 bases and J gave up 2 bases, with 15 bases separating them. CDR3 nucleotide sequence: TGTGCCAGCAGTAGTTTAGGAGGGGACACAGATACGCAGTATTTT. Protein sequence: CASSSLGGDTDTQYF.

This clonotype has more than one count but fewer than ten. The CDR3 loop is CASSHPGDTQYF. The CDR3 DNA reads TGTGCCAGCAGCCACCCGGGAGATACGCAGTATTTT. The chain links TRBV7-8 to TRBJ2-3; no reliable D call. CDR1 is SGHVS, CDR2 FQNEAQ, per germline. Trimming pared 5 bases from V and 5 bases from J, leaving 8 bases between. The CDR3 is 12 amino acids.

V gene TRBV7-2 combines with J gene TRBJ2-4; TRBD1 matches 8 bases. J lost 5 bases, V lost 2 bases, and 8 bases had no gene match. CDR1 and CDR2 from the germline V gene are SGHTA and FQGNSA. The CDR3 loop spans 16 amino acids. The CDR3 is CASSLWQGASENIQYF. CDR3 bases: TGTGCCAGCAGCTTATGGCAGGGGGCATCGGAAAACATTCAGTACTTC.

The V call is TRBV20-1, the J call TRBJ2-5; D remains ambiguous. The CDR3 covers 11 residues. Germline V gene sequence: CDR1 DFQATT, CDR2 SNEGSKA (reference sequence). The germline V and J ends were trimmed by 6 bases and 4 bases, with 9 bases remaining between them. DNA for the CDR3: TGCAGTGCATTGGCCCGAGAGACCCAGTACTTC. It yields the protein CSALARETQYF.

This chain uses TRBV4-1 with TRBJ1-6; D unresolved. Germline V lookup: CDR1 MGHRA, CDR2 YSYEKL. This CDR3 region has 13 residues. The V end was cut by 1 base, the J end by 10 bases, with 8 bases between. CDR3 region: CASSQAPGSPLHF. For the CDR3, the DNA is TGCGCCAGCAGCCAAGCCCCGGGGTCACCCCTCCACTTT.

The sample holds a few counts of this clonotype. The gene calls are TRBV5-5 and TRBJ1-2; no firm D call. The CDR3 spans 15 residues. Germline loops: CDR1 SGHKS, CDR2 YYEKEE (reference sequence). V shed 4 bases and J shed 6 bases, with 19 bases lying between them. CDR3 residues: CASSPWTAGGNGYTF. In nucleotides, the CDR3 is TGTGCCAGCAGCCCTTGGACCGCAGGAGGAAATGGCTACACCTTC.

This clonotype was seen a few times. This chain joins TRBV2 and TRBJ1-5, with D unresolved. The V end was cut by 8 bases, the J end by 11 bases, with 22 bases between. Germline values: CDR1 SNHLY, CDR2 FYNNEI. This CDR3 has 14 residues. The CDR3 protein is CASLEGGRRGAQHF. DNA for the CDR3: TGTGCCAGCCTGGAGGGAGGGCGACGTGGAGCCCAGCATTTT.

The table lists this clonotype with a few counts. V gene TRBV5-1 combines with J gene TRBJ1-4; 8 bases fit TRBD1. CDR1 and CDR2 from the germline V gene are SGHRS and YFSETQ. The CDR3 is 15 residues long. J gave up 8 bases and V 4 bases, and 10 bases lay outside the gene matches. In nucleotides, the CDR3 is TGCGCCAGCAGCGGAGGACAGGGTGGTGAAGAAAAACTGTTTTTT. Residues: CASSGGQGGEEKLFF.

This clonotype was seen a few times. CDR3 bases: TGTGCCAGCAGTGGGCAGACTTATTATGGCTACACCTTC. Its protein product is CASSGQTYYGYTF. This chain connects TRBV6-2 or TRBV6-3 to TRBJ1-2, with D hard to call. The CDR3 extends over 13 amino acids. The germline gives CDR1 MNHEY, CDR2 SVGEGT. The germline V and J ends were trimmed by 5 bases and 5 bases, with 12 bases remaining between them.